The text below deals with one T cell receptor beta chain. The entry originates in a study of blood T cell repertoires in COVID-19. The CDR3 is 14 amino acids. CDR1 SGHDT and CDR2 YYEEEE come from the germline V gene. The V end lost 0 bases, the J end lost 4 bases, and 8 bases lay between the germline ends. Profiled with immunoSEQ multiplex PCR; TCRdb holds only in-frame clones, not every one. The sample contains 34,000 or so clones, 87% of which appear only once. The receptor was derived from a man aged 50-60 years with active or convalescent COVID-19. V usage is TRBV5-6 and J usage is TRBJ1-3; D uncertain. Sample: peripheral blood. CDR3 coding DNA: TGTGCCAGCAGCTTGGCACCGGGGGGAAACACCATATATTTT. Translated, it gives CASSLAPGGNTIYF.